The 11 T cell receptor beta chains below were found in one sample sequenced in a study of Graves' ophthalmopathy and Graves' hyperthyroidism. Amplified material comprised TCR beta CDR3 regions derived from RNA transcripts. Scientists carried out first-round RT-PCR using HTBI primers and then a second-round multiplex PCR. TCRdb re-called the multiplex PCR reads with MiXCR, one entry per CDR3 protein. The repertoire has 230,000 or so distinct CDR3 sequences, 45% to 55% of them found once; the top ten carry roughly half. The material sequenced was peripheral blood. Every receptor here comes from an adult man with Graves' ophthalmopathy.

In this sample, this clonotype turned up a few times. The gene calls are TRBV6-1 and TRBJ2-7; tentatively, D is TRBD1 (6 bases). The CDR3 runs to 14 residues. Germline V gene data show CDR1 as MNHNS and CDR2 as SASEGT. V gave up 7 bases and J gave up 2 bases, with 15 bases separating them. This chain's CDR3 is CASTGYTGTYEQYF. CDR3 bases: TGTGCCAGCACTGGATATACAGGGACCTACGAGCAGTACTTC.

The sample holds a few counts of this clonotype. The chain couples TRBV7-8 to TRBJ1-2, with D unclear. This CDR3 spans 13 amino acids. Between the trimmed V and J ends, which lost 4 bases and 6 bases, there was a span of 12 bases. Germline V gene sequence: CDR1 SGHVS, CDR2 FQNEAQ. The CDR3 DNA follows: TGTGCCAGCAGCTCAGGACTGAAAAATGGCTACACCTTC. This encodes CASSSGLKNGYTF.

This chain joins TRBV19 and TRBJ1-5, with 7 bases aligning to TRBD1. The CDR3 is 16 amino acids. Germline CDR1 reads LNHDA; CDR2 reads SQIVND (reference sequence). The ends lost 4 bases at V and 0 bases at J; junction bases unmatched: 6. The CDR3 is CASSTGTVHSNQPQHF. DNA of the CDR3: TGTGCCAGTAGTACCGGGACAGTCCATAGCAATCAGCCCCAGCATTTT.

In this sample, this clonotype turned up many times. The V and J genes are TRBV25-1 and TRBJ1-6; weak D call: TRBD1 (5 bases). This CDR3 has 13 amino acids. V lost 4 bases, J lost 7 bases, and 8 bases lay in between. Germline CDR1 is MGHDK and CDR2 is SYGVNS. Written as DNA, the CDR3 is TGTGCCAGCAGTGGGGACGGGAATTCACCCCTCCACTTT. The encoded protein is CASSGDGNSPLHF. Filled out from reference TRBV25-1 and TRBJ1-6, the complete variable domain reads EADIYQTPRYLVIGTGKKITLECSQTMGHDKMYWYQQDPGMELHLIHYSYGVNSTEKGDLSSESTVSRIRTEHFPLTLESARPSHTSQYLCASSGDGNSPLHFGNGTRLTVT.

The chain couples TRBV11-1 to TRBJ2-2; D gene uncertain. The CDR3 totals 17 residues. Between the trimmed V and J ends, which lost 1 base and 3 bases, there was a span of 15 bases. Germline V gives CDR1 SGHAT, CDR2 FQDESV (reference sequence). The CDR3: CASSLGSRDSDTGELFF. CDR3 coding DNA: TGTGCCAGCAGCTTAGGATCTCGCGACTCGGACACCGGGGAGCTGTTTTTT.

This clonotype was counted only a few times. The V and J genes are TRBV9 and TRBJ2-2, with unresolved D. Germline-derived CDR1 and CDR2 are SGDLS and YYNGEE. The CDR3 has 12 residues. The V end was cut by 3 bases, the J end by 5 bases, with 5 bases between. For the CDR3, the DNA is TGTGCCAGCAGCGGAGATACCGGGGAGCTGTTTTTT. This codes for CASSGDTGELFF.

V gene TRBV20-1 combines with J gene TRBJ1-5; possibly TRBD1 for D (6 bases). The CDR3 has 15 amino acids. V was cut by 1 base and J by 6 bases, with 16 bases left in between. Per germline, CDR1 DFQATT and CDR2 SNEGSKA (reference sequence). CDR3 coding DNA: TGCAGTGCTAGAGGGAGAGTGGACAGTTCTCAGCCCCAGCATTTT. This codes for CSARGRVDSSQPQHF.

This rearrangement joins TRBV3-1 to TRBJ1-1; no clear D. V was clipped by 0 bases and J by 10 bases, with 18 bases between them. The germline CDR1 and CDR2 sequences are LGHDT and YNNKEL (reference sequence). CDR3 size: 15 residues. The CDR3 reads CASSQDRAVGVRAFF. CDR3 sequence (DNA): TGTGCCAGCAGCCAAGATCGGGCAGTAGGAGTTCGAGCTTTCTTT. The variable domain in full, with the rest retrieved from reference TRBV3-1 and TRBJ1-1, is DTAVSQTPKYLVTQMGNDKSIKCEQNLGHDTMYWYKQDSKKFLKIMFSYNNKELIINETVPNRFSPKSPDKAHLNLHINSLELGDSAVYFCASSQDRAVGVRAFFGQGTRLTVV.

CDR3 amino acids: CASRPVRGHGYTF. In nucleotides, the CDR3 is TGTGCCAGCAGACCTGTAAGGGGTCATGGCTACACCTTC. The chain is built from TRBV7-9 and TRBJ1-2, with a weak D call TRBD1 (5 bases). From germline, CDR1 is SEHNR and CDR2 FQNEAQ (reference sequence). Deletions cut 6 bases from V and 6 bases from J, with 14 bases between. This CDR3 has 13 amino acids.

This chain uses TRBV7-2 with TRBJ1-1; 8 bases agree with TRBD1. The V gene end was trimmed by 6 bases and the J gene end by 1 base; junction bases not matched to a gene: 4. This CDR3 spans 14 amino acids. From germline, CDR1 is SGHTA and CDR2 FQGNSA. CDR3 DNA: TGTGCCAGCAGGAAGGACAGGGCGAACACTGAAGCTTTCTTT. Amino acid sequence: CASRKDRANTEAFF. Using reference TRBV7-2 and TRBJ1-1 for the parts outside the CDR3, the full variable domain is GAGVSQSPSNKVTEKGKDVELRCDPISGHTALYWYRQSLGQGLEFLIYFQGNSAPDKSGLPSDRFSAERTGGSVSTLTIQRTQQEDSAVYLCASRKDRANTEAFFGQGTRLTVV.

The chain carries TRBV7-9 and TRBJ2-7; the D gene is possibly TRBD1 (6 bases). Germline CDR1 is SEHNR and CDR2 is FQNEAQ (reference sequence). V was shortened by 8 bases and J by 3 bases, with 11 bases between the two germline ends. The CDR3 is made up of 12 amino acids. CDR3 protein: CASVSGDYEQYF. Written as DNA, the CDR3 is TGTGCCAGCGTCTCAGGGGACTACGAGCAGTACTTC.